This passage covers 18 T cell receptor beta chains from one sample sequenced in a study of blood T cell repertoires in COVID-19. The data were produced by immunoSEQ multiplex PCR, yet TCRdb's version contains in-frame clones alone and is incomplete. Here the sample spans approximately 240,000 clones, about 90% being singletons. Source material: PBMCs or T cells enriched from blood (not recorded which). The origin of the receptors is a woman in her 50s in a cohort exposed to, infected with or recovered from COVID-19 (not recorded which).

The CDR3 protein is CASRRYGQGEGTEAFF. The CDR3 bases are TGTGCCAGCAGAAGATATGGACAGGGGGAGGGCACTGAAGCTTTCTTT. This chain uses TRBV7-2 with TRBJ1-1; TRBD1 matches 10 bases. Germline CDR1 is SGHTA and CDR2 is FQGNSA. V dropped 6 bases and J dropped 4; count of bases not matched to a gene: 11. CDR3 size: 16 residues.

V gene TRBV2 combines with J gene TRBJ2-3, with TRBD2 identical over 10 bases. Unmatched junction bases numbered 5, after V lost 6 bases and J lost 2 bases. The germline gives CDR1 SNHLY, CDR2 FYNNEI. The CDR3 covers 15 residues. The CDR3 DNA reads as TGTGCCAGCAGACTAGCGGGGAGTTCCACAGATACGCAGTATTTT. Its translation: CASRLAGSSTDTQYF.

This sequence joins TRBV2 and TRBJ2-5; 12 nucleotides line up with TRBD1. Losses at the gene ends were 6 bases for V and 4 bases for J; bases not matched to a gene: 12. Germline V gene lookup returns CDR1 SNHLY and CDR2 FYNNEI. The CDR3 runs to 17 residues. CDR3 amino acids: CASREGSRDRGRETQYF. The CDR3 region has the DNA TGTGCCAGCAGGGAGGGGTCCCGGGACAGGGGGCGAGAGACCCAGTACTTC.

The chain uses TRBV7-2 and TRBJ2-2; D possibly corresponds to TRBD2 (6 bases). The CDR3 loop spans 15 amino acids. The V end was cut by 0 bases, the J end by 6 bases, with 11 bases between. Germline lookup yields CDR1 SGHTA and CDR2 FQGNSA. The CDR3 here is CASSLAGGRPGELFF. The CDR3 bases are TGTGCCAGCAGCTTAGCGGGGGGTCGGCCCGGGGAGCTGTTTTTT.

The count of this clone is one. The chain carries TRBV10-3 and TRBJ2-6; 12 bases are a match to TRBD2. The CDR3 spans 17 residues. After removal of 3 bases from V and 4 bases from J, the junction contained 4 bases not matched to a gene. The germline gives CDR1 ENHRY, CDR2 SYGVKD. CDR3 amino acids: CAISDPGLAGGANVLTF. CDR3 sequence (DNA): TGTGCCATCAGTGACCCGGGACTAGCGGGCGGGGCCAACGTCCTGACTTTC.

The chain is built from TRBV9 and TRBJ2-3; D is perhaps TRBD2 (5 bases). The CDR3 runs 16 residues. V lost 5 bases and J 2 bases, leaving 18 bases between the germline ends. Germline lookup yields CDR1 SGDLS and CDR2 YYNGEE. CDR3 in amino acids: CASSLLTGDSTDTQYF. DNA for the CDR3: TGTGCCAGCAGTCTCCTCACCGGGGATTCCACAGATACGCAGTATTTT.

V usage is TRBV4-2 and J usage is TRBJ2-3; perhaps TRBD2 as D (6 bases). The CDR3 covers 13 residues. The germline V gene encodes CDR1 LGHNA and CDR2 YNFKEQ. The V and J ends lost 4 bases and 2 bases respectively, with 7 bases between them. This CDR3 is CASSRGDTDTQYF. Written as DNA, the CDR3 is TGTGCCAGCAGCCGGGGGGACACAGATACGCAGTATTTT.

The CDR3 DNA reads TGTGCCATCAGCACGACAGGGGCGTGGAACACTGAAGCTTTCTTT. Its protein is CAISTTGAWNTEAFF. This chain uses TRBV10-3 with TRBJ1-1; 8 bases map to TRBD1. The CDR3 contains 15 residues. With V trimmed by 6 bases and J by 1 base, 7 bases remained unmatched. Germline V lookup: CDR1 ENHRY, CDR2 SYGVKD.

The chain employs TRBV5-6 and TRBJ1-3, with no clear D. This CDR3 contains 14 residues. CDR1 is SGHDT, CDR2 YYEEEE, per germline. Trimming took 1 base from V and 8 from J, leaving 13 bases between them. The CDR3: CASSLFTRVYTIYF. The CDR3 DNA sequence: TGTGCCAGCAGCTTGTTTACCCGGGTTTACACCATATATTTT. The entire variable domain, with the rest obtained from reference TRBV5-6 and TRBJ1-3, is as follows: DAGVTQSPTHLIKTRGQQVTLRCSPKSGHDTVSWYQQALGQGPQFIFQYYEEEERQRGNFPDRFSGHQFPNYSSELNVNALLLGDSALYLCASSLFTRVYTIYFGEGSWLTVV.

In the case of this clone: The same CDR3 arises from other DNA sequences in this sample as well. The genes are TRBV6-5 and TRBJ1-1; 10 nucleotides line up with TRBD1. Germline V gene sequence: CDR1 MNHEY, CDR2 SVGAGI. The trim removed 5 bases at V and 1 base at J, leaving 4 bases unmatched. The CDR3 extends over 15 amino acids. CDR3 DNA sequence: TGTGCCAGCAGTACCCGGGACAGGGGGAACACTGAAGCTTTCTTT. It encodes CASSTRDRGNTEAFF.

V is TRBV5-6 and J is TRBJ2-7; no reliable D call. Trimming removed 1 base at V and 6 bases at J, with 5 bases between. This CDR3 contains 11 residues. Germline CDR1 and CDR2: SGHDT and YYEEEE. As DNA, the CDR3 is TGTGCCAGCAGCTTGAACTTCGAGCAGTACTTC. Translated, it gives CASSLNFEQYF.

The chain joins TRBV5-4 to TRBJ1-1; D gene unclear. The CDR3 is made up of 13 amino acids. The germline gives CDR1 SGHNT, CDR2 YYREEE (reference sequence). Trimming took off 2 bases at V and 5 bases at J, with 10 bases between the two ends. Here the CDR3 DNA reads TGTGCCAGCAGCTTACACCCCGGGACTGAAGCTTTCTTT. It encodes CASSLHPGTEAFF.

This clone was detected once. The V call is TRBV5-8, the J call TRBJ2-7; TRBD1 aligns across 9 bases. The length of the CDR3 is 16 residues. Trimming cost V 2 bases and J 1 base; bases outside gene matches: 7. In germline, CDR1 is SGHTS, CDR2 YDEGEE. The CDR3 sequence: CASSLSGTGFSYEQYF. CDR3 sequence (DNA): TGTGCCAGCAGCTTAAGTGGGACAGGGTTTTCCTACGAGCAGTACTTC.

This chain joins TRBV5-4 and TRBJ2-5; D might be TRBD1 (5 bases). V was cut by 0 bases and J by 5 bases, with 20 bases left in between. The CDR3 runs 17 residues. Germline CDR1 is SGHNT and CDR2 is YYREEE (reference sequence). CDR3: CASSLAQSSGAGETQYF. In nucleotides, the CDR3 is TGTGCCAGCAGCTTGGCTCAGTCTAGTGGGGCTGGGGAGACCCAGTACTTC.

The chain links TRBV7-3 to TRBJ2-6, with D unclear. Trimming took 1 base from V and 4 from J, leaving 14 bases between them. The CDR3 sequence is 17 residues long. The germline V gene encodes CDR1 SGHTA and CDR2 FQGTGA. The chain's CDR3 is CASSLITDPAGANVLTF. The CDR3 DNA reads TGTGCCAGCAGCTTAATTACAGACCCGGCGGGGGCCAACGTCCTGACTTTC.

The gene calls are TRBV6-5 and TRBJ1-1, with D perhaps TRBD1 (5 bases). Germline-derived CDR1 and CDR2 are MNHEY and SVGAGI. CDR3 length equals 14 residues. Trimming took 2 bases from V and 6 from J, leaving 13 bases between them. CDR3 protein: CASSYSQGVPEAFF. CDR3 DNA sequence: TGTGCCAGCAGTTACAGCCAGGGCGTCCCTGAAGCTTTCTTT.

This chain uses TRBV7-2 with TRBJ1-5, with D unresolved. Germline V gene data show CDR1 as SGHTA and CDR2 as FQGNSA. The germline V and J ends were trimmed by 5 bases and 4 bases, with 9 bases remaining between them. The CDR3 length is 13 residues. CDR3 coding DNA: TGTGCCAGCAGCGAAACTACAAATCAGCCCCAGCATTTT. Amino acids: CASSETTNQPQHF.

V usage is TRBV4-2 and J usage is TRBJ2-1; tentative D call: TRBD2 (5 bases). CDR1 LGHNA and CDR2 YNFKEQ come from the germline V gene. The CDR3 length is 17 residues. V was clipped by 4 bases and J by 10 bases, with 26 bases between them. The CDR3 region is CASSPRGMTSRPGEQFF. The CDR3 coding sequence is TGTGCCAGCAGCCCAAGAGGGATGACCTCCCGCCCTGGAGAGCAGTTCTTC.